This record looks at one T cell receptor (beta chain) sequence and its context. Its antigen is unknown. A multiplex PCR was run with 60 Vbeta primers and 13 Jbeta primers. The data were produced by immunoSEQ multiplex PCR, yet TCRdb's version contains in-frame clones alone and is incomplete. The table lists around 90,000 clones, about two thirds of them singletons. The data belong to a study of cytomegalovirus exposure and HLA in healthy donors. General study results and limits: Earlier analysis yielded a pattern in which most TCR beta V segments were productive about 90% or about 30% of the time. Later analysis identified a missense DCLRE1C variant that was linked to TCR beta V- and J-gene trimming.

The CDR3 totals 16 residues. Germline V gene lookup returns CDR1 MNHEY and CDR2 SMNVEV (reference sequence). V shed 3 bases and J 6 bases; nucleotides not matched to a gene: 7. Specimen: PBMCs. This TCR derives from a boy aged 10-17 years in good health and CMV-seropositive. This chain connects TRBV27 to TRBJ2-7; 14 bases line up with TRBD2. The CDR3 region is CASSLGLAGVKGEQYF. For the CDR3, the DNA is TGTGCCAGCAGTTTGGGACTAGCGGGAGTTAAAGGCGAGCAGTACTTC.